The subject of this entry is one T cell receptor (beta chain). The data stem from a study of T cell responses to AZD1222 COVID-19 vaccine. Data came from immunoSEQ multiplex PCR; TCRdb stores just in-frame clones and leaves some out. The repertoire holds 100,000 to 140,000 clones, with 85% to 95% as singletons. The source was peripheral blood, collected 28 days after the second AZD1222 dose. The receptor was isolated from an adult who received the AZD1222 COVID-19 vaccine.

This chain's CDR3 is CASSLETSSGLQFF. CDR3 DNA: TGTGCCAGCAGCTTGGAGACTAGCAGTGGTCTGCAGTTCTTC. The chain combines TRBV7-9 with TRBJ2-1; TRBD2 aligns across 7 bases. This CDR3 is 14 amino acids long. Germline CDR1 and CDR2: SEHNR and FQNEAQ (reference sequence). V lost 3 bases, J lost 12 bases, and 11 bases stayed unmatched.